This T cell receptor beta chain comes out of a study of T cell responses to AZD1222 COVID-19 vaccine. Only in-frame clones appear in the TCRdb table, and some are missing; sequencing was by immunoSEQ multiplex PCR. This table holds 95,000 to 100,000 clones, less than 95% found once. Here the sequenced sample was peripheral blood, taken on day 0 of AZD1222 vaccination. The source is an adult in good health.

CDR3 in amino acids: CASSLDREEGVETQYF. In DNA form, the CDR3 reads TGTGCCAGCAGCTTAGACCGAGAAGAGGGAGTGGAGACCCAGTACTTC. The chain couples TRBV11-2 to TRBJ2-5, with TRBD2 as a possible D gene (5 bases). Germline lookup yields CDR1 SGHAT and CDR2 FQNNGV. V lost 0 bases and J lost 5, with 16 bases in between. The length of the CDR3 is 16 residues.